Presented here are 14 T cell receptor beta chains from one specimen sequenced in a study of T cell changes during pregnancy in multiple sclerosis. Assay used: immunoSEQ multiplex PCR; TCRdb lists only in-frame clones, some missing. The sample carries tens of thousands of clones, 93% recorded once. The sequences come from peripheral blood, collected after pregnancy. The receptors come from a female donor with multiple sclerosis, enrolled in a pregnancy study.

V usage is TRBV5-4 and J usage is TRBJ2-1; tentatively, D is TRBD2 (5 bases). With 4 bases removed from V and 0 bases from J, the gap between germline ends came to 14 bases. The CDR3 is made up of 16 amino acids. Germline assignment: CDR1 SGHNT and CDR2 YYREEE (reference sequence). Written as DNA, the CDR3 is TGTGCCAGCAGCCCACCCCTAAGCGGCTCCTACAATGAGCAGTTCTTC. Translated, it gives CASSPPLSGSYNEQFF. The variable domain in full, completed from reference TRBV5-4 and TRBJ2-1, reads ETGVTQSPTHLIKTRGQQVTLRCSSQSGHNTVSWYQQALGQGPQFIFQYYREEENGRGNFPPRFSGLQFPNYSSELNVNALELDDSALYLCASSPPLSGSYNEQFFGPGTRLTVL.

The chain links TRBV6-6 to TRBJ2-1; D is unclear. The germline V gene has CDR1 MNHNY and CDR2 SVGAGI (reference sequence). The CDR3 runs 14 residues. Trimming removed 2 bases at V and 6 bases at J, with 11 bases between. The CDR3 DNA reads as TGTGCCAGCAGTTACAGCGAGAGGCCCAATGAGCAGTTCTTC. Protein product: CASSYSERPNEQFF.

The chain has TRBV19 and TRBJ1-1, with 8 bases matching TRBD1. Germline loops: CDR1 LNHDA, CDR2 SQIVND (reference sequence). The V and J ends lost 3 bases and 1 base, in that order; junction bases with no gene match: 16. The CDR3 loop spans 19 amino acids. In DNA form, the CDR3 reads TGTGCCAGTAGTATCCGACAGGGGAAGGCGAGGGGGCCGAACACTGAAGCTTTCTTT. Translating gives CASSIRQGKARGPNTEAFF.

The rearrangement joins TRBV5-1 to TRBJ2-1; TRBD2 is a possible D gene (6 bases). Trimming cost V 5 bases and J 3 bases, with 24 bases left between them. Germline values: CDR1 SGHRS, CDR2 YFSETQ. The CDR3 is 18 amino acids. DNA of the CDR3: TGCGCCAGCAGTGATTCCCCTTCTCGGGGGAGGATCTACAATGAGCAGTTCTTC. Its protein is CASSDSPSRGRIYNEQFF.

The chain joins TRBV19 to TRBJ2-1; 9 bases are a match to TRBD2. The V segment lost 4 bases and the J segment 7 bases; nucleotides outside the gene matches: 8. Per germline, CDR1 LNHDA and CDR2 SQIVND (reference sequence). CDR3 size: 15 residues. CDR3 DNA sequence: TGTGCCAGTAGTACCCCTCGCGGGAGGGGGAATGAGCAGTTCTTC. This sequence encodes CASSTPRGRGNEQFF.

This rearrangement joins TRBV5-8 to TRBJ1-1; D is perhaps TRBD1 (5 bases). The CDR3 contains 14 residues. Germline V gene data show CDR1 as SGHTS and CDR2 as YDEGEE. V lost 3 bases and J lost 10, with 19 bases in between. The chain's CDR3 is CASSYTGALKGAFF. The CDR3 region has the DNA TGTGCCAGCAGCTATACAGGAGCTCTAAAAGGAGCTTTCTTT. Variable domain in full (rest from reference TRBV5-8 and TRBJ1-1): EAGVTQSPTHLIKTRGQQATLRCSPISGHTSVYWYQQALGLGLQFLLWYDEGEERNRGNFPPRFSGRQFPNYSSELNVNALELEDSALYLCASSYTGALKGAFFGQGTRLTVV.

CDR3 protein: CASSSLGQGNEQFF. The CDR3, as DNA: TGTGCCAGCAGCTCTCTCGGACAGGGCAATGAGCAGTTCTTC. The rearrangement joins TRBV5-6 to TRBJ2-1; TRBD1 matches at 8 bases. The CDR3 loop spans 14 amino acids. CDR1 is SGHDT and CDR2 is YYEEEE in the germline V gene. V lost 3 bases and J lost 6; bases outside the gene matches: 5.

The chain is built from TRBV2 and TRBJ2-5, with TRBD1 as a possible D gene (5 bases). This CDR3 comprises 12 residues. CDR1 is SNHLY and CDR2 is FYNNEI in the germline V gene. V dropped 7 bases and J dropped 5 bases, with 11 bases sitting between them. CDR3 protein: CASNQGWETQYF. The CDR3 region has the DNA TGTGCCAGCAACCAGGGATGGGAGACCCAGTACTTC.

The rearrangement uses TRBV7-2 and TRBJ2-5; D unclear. The germline gives CDR1 SGHTA, CDR2 FQGNSA. The V gene lost 1 base and the J gene lost 1 base, with 13 bases spanning the gap. This CDR3 contains 16 residues. The CDR3 loop is CASSLVGRNPQETQYF. The DNA for the CDR3 is TGTGCCAGCAGCTTAGTTGGCAGGAACCCCCAAGAGACCCAGTACTTC.

The chain is built from TRBV27 and TRBJ2-7; maybe TRBD2 (6 bases). The CDR3 contains 13 residues. Trimming left V 0 bases short and J 4 bases short, with 7 bases between. Germline assignment: CDR1 MNHEY and CDR2 SMNVEV (reference sequence). The CDR3, as DNA: TGTGCCAGCAGTTTATCTGGGGGGTACGAGCAGTACTTC. It yields the protein CASSLSGGYEQYF.

This chain links TRBV6-1 with TRBJ2-7, with D tentatively TRBD1 (5 bases). Germline CDR1 is MNHNS and CDR2 is SASEGT. The length of the CDR3 is 15 residues. V lost 3 bases and J lost 1, with 13 bases in between. CDR3 amino acids: CASSEHGAQSYEQYF. The CDR3 coding sequence is TGTGCCAGCAGTGAGCATGGGGCACAGTCCTACGAGCAGTACTTC.

The chain combines TRBV18 with TRBJ1-1; D unclear. The CDR3 length is 12 residues. The V end was cut by 2 bases, the J end by 4 bases, with 5 bases between. The germline V gene has CDR1 KGHSH and CDR2 LQKENI. The CDR3 nucleotides are TGTGCCAGCTCACCAGGCTTCACTGAAGCTTTCTTT. Translating it yields CASSPGFTEAFF.

The chain joins TRBV27 to TRBJ1-4, with 8 positions matching TRBD1. Germline V lookup: CDR1 MNHEY, CDR2 SMNVEV (reference sequence). The CDR3 totals 15 residues. V lost 2 bases and J lost 8; bases outside the gene matches: 7. CDR3 sequence: CASSLADRDGEKLFF. CDR3 coding DNA: TGTGCCAGCAGTTTAGCGGACAGGGATGGCGAAAAACTGTTTTTT.

The CDR3 coding sequence is TGTGCCAGCAGTTTACTGGGGGCTCGGGACACTGAAGCTTTCTTT. It yields the protein CASSLLGARDTEAFF. This sequence joins TRBV27 and TRBJ1-1; tentatively, D is TRBD1 (6 bases). V lost 2 bases and J 3 bases, leaving 13 bases between the germline ends. The CDR3 length is 15 residues. In germline, CDR1 is MNHEY, CDR2 SMNVEV (reference sequence).